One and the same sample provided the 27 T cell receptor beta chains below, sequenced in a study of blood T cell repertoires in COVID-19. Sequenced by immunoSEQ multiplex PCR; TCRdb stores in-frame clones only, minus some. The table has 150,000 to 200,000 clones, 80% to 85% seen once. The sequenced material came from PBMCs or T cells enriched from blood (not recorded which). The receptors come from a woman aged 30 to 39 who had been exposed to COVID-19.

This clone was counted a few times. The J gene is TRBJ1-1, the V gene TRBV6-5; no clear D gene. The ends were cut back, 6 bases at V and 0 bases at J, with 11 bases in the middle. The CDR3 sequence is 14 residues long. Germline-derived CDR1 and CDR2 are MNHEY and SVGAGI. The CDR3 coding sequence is TGTGCCAGCAGGACACGGATCCTGAACACTGAAGCTTTCTTT. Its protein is CASRTRILNTEAFF.

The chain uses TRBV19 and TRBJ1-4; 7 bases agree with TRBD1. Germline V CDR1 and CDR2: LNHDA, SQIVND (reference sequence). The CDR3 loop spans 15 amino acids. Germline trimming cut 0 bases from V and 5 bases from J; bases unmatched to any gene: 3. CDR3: CASSIDLGQNEKLFF. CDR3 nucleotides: TGTGCCAGTAGTATAGACCTGGGACAGAATGAAAAACTGTTTTTT.

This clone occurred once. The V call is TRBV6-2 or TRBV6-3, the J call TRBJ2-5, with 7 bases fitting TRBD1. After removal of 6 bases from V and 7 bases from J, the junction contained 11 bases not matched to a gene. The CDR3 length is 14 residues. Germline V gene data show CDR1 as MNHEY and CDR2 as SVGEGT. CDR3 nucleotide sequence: TGTGCCAGCAGCTGGGCAACAGGGGACCGGACCCAGTACTTC. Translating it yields CASSWATGDRTQYF.

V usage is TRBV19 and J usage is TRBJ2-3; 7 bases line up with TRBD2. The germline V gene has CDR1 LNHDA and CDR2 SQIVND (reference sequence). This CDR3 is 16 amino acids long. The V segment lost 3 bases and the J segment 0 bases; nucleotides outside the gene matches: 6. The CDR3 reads CASSIGLAASTDTQYF. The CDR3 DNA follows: TGTGCCAGTAGTATTGGCCTAGCGGCAAGCACAGATACGCAGTATTTT. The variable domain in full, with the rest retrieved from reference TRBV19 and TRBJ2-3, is DGGITQSPKYLFRKEGQNVTLSCEQNLNHDAMYWYRQDPGQGLRLIYYSQIVNDFQKGDIAEGYSVSREKKESFPLTVTSAQKNPTAFYLCASSIGLAASTDTQYFGPGTRLTVL.

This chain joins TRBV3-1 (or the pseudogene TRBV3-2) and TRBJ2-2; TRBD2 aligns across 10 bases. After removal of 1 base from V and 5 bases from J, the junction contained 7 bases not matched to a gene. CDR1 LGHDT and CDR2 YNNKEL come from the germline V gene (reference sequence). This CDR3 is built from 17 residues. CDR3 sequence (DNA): TGTGCCAGCAGCCAAGTCCCAGCGGGGGGGCCGACCGGGGAGCTGTTTTTT. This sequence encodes CASSQVPAGGPTGELFF.

The CDR3 nucleotides are TGTGCCAGCAGCCCAGGGGGCGCGCCCGGCTACACCTTC. It codes for CASSPGGAPGYTF. This chain links TRBV3-1 (or the pseudogene TRBV3-2) with TRBJ1-2; 8 positions agree with TRBD1. The CDR3 is made up of 13 amino acids. Germline trimming cut 4 bases from V and 8 bases from J; bases unmatched to any gene: 6. Germline V gene lookup returns CDR1 LGHDT and CDR2 YNNKEL (reference sequence).

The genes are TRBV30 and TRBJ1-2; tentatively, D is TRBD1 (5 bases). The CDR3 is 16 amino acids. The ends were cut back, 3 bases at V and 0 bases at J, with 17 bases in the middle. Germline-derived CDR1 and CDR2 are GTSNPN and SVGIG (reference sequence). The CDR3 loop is CAWREPGQLSNYGYTF. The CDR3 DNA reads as TGTGCCTGGAGAGAGCCAGGGCAGCTATCTAACTATGGCTACACCTTC.

CDR3 region: CASRTSGEETQYF. CDR3 DNA sequence: TGTGCCAGCAGAACTAGCGGAGAAGAGACCCAGTACTTC. V usage is TRBV25-1 and J usage is TRBJ2-5; 8 bases fit TRBD2. The CDR3 sequence is 13 residues long. Germline CDR1 and CDR2: MGHDK and SYGVNS. Trimming took 6 bases from V and 3 from J; bases not matched to a gene: 3.

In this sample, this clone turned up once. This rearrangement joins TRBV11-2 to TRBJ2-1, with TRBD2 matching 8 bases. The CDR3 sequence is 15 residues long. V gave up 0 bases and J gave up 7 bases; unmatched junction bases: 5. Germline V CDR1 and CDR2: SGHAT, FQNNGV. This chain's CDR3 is CASSLDLAGKNEQFF. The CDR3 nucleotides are TGTGCCAGCAGCTTAGATTTAGCGGGGAAAAATGAGCAGTTCTTC.

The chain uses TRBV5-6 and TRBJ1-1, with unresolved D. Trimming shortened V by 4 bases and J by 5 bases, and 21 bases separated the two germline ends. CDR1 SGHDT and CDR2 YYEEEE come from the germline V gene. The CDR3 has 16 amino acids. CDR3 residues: CASSGNQQRKGTEAFF. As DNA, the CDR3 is TGTGCCAGCAGCGGCAATCAACAGCGGAAGGGTACTGAAGCTTTCTTT. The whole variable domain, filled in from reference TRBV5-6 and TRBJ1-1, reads DAGVTQSPTHLIKTRGQQVTLRCSPKSGHDTVSWYQQALGQGPQFIFQYYEEEERQRGNFPDRFSGHQFPNYSSELNVNALLLGDSALYLCASSGNQQRKGTEAFFGQGTRLTVV.

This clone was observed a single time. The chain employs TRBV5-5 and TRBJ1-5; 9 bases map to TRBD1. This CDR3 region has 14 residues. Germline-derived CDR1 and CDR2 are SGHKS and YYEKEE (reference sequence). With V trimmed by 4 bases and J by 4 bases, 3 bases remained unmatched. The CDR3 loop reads CASSPGQGNQPQHF. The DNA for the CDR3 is TGTGCCAGCAGCCCCGGACAGGGGAATCAGCCCCAGCATTTT.

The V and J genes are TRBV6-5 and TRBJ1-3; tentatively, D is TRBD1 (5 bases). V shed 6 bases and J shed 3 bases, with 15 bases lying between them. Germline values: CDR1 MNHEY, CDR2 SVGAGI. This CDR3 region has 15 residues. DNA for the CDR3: TGTGCCAGCAGCCCCCGGGTGCAGGGTGGAAACACCATATATTTT. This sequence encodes CASSPRVQGGNTIYF.

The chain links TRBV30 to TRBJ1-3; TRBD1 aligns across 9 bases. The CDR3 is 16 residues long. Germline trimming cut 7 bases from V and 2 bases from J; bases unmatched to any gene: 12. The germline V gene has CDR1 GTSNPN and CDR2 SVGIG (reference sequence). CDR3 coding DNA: TGTGCCTATAACCGACCGGGACAGGGCCCTGGAAACACCATATATTTT. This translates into CAYNRPGQGPGNTIYF. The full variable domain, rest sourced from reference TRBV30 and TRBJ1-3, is SQTIHQWPATLVQPVGSPLSLECTVEGTSNPNLYWYRQAAGRGLQLLFYSVGIGQISSEVPQNLSASRPQDRQFILSSKKLLLSDSGFYLCAYNRPGQGPGNTIYFGEGSWLTVV.

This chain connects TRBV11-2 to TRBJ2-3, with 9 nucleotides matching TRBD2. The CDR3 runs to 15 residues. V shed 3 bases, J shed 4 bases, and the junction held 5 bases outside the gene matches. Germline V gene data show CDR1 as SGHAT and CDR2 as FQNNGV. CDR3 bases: TGTGCCAGCAGCTTCCAGCGGGGGGTGCCAGATACGCAGTATTTT. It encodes CASSFQRGVPDTQYF.

CDR3 sequence (DNA): TGTGCCAGCCACAGGGGCCCCAACACCGGGGAGCTGTTTTTT. Its protein product is CASHRGPNTGELFF. The chain has TRBV19 and TRBJ2-2; 7 bases agree with TRBD1. This CDR3 comprises 14 residues. The V gene end was trimmed by 9 bases and the J gene end by 2 bases; junction bases not matched to a gene: 6. Germline V CDR1 and CDR2: LNHDA, SQIVND (reference sequence).

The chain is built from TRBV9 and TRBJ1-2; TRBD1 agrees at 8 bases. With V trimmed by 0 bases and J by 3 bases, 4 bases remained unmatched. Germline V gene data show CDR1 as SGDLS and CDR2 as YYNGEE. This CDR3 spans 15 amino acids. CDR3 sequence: CASSVATGGDYGYTF. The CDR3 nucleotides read TGTGCCAGCAGCGTAGCCACAGGGGGAGACTATGGCTACACCTTC.

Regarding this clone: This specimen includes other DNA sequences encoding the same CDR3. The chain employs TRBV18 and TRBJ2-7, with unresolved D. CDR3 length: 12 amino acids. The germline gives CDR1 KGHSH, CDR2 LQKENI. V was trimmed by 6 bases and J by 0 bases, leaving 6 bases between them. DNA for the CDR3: TGTGCCAGCTCCCCGAGCTCCTACGAGCAGTACTTC. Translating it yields CASSPSSYEQYF.

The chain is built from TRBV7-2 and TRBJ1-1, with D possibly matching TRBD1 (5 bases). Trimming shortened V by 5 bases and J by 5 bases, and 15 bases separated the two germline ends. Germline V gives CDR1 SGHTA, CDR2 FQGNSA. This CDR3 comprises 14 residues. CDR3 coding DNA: TGTGCCAGCAGCACTATCGACGGGGGTACTGAAGCTTTCTTT. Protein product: CASSTIDGGTEAFF.

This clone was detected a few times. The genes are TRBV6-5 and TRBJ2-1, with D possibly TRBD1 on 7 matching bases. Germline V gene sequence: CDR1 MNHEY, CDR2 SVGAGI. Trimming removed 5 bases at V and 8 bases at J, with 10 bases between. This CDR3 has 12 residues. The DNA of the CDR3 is TGTGCCAGCAGTCAGGGGGGTCATGAGCAGTTCTTC. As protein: CASSQGGHEQFF.

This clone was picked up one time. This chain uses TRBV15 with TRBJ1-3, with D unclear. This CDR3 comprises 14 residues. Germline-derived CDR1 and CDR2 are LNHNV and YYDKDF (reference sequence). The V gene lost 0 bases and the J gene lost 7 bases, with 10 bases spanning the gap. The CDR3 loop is CATSRDITGNTIYF. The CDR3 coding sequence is TGTGCCACCAGCAGAGATATCACCGGGAACACCATATATTTT.

The CDR3 loop reads CASSRGTGDNSPLHF. For the CDR3, the DNA is TGTGCCAGCAGCCGCGGGACAGGTGATAATTCACCCCTCCACTTT. V usage is TRBV25-1 and J usage is TRBJ1-6, with TRBD1 identical over 8 bases. Germline CDR1 MGHDK, CDR2 SYGVNS. The CDR3 runs 15 residues. Trimming removed 6 bases from V and 5 bases from J; junction bases left unmatched: 6. Drawing the rest from reference TRBV25-1 and TRBJ1-6, the complete variable domain is EADIYQTPRYLVIGTGKKITLECSQTMGHDKMYWYQQDPGMELHLIHYSYGVNSTEKGDLSSESTVSRIRTEHFPLTLESARPSHTSQYLCASSRGTGDNSPLHFGNGTRLTVT.

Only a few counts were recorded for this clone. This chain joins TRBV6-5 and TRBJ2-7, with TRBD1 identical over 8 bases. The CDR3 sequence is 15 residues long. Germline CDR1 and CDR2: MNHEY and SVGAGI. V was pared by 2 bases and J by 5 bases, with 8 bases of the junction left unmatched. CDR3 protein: CASSYGQGAGNEQYF. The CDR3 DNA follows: TGTGCCAGCAGTTACGGTCAGGGGGCAGGAAACGAGCAGTACTTC.

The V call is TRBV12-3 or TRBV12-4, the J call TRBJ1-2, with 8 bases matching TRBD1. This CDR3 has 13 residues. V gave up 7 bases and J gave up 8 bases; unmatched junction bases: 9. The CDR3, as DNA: TGTGCCAGCACGGACAGGGCAGTGGGCGGCTACACCTTC. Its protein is CASTDRAVGGYTF.

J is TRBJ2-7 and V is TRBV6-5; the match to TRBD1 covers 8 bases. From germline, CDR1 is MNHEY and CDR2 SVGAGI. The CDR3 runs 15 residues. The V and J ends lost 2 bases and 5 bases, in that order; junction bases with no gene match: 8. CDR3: CASSYAGRGRDEQYF. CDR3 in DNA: TGTGCCAGCAGTTACGCCGGCAGGGGGCGAGACGAGCAGTACTTC.

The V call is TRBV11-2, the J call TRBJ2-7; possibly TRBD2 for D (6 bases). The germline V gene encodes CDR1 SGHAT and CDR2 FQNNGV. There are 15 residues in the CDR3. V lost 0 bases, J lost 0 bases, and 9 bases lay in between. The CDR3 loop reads CASSLEGGVSYEQYF. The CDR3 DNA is TGTGCCAGCAGCTTAGAAGGCGGGGTCTCCTACGAGCAGTACTTC.

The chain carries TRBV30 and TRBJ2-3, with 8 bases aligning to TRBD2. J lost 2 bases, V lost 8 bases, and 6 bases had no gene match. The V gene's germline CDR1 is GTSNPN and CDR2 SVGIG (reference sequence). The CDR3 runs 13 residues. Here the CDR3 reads CAAPGGPTDTQYF. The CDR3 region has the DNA TGTGCCGCCCCGGGGGGGCCCACAGATACGCAGTATTTT. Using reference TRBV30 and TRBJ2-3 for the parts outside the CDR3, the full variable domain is SQTIHQWPATLVQPVGSPLSLECTVEGTSNPNLYWYRQAAGRGLQLLFYSVGIGQISSEVPQNLSASRPQDRQFILSSKKLLLSDSGFYLCAAPGGPTDTQYFGPGTRLTVL.

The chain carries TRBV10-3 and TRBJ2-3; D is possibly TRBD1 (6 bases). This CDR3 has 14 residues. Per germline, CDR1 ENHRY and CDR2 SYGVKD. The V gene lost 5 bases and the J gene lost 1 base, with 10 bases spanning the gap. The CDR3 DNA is TGTGCCATCAGTCTCTACAGGGGCACAGATACGCAGTATTTT. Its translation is CAISLYRGTDTQYF.